The clone carrying this T cell receptor beta chain was observed a handful of times. What it binds is unknown. CDR1 and CDR2 from the germline V gene are LNHDA and SQIVND (reference sequence). This CDR3 has 15 amino acids. V lost 4 bases, J lost 0 bases, and 10 bases lay in between. This sample is drawn from a study of T cell repertoires in cytomegalovirus infection. General study points: Based on cumulative public TCR beta family frequency, carriers of CMV plus the relevant HLA were identified. CMV-specific TCR beta clonotypes restricted by HLA-C were the ones dominating the ex vivo response.

TCRdb re-derived calls from the reads in MiXCR, one entry per CDR3 protein. The sample gives 200,000 to 250,000 distinct CDR3 sequences, over 20% of which show up once; about 20% is in the top ten. J is TRBJ1-5 and V is TRBV19; D may be TRBD1 (5 bases). The source is a human donor in good health (CMV status not recorded). Some clones in this sample may be carry-over from other donors' samples. The sequencing sample was made of CD8+ T cells from PBMCs. The CDR3 DNA reads TGTGCCAGTAGTACAGGGCTTAGTAGCAATCAGCCCCAGCATTTT. This gives the protein CASSTGLSSNQPQHF.